Following are 18 T cell receptor beta chains from one sample sequenced in a study of identical twins. TCRdb reprocessed the 5' RACE reads via MiXCR and lists one record per CDR3 protein. The sample carries approximately 1.8 million distinct CDR3 sequences, less than 35% recorded once. Sequences were obtained from cord blood. These receptors were collected from a newborn girl in good health.

The gene calls are TRBV25-1 and TRBJ2-1, with D tentatively TRBD2 (7 bases). With the DNA end fitting TRBJ2-7 better, the J assignment may be wrong. This CDR3 has 15 amino acids. Germline-derived CDR1 and CDR2 are MGHDK and SYGVNS. CDR3 nucleotide sequence: TGTGCCAGCAGTGGACTAGGGGGGGTTTACAATGAGCAGTACTTC. Encoded protein: CASSGLGGVYNEQYF.

The V call is TRBV28, the J call TRBJ2-1, with 9 positions matching TRBD2. The CDR3 is 17 residues long. Trimming at V came to 7 bases and at J to 0 bases, leaving 10 bases not matched to a gene. Germline CDR1 is MDHEN and CDR2 is SYDVKM. The CDR3 protein is CASIGGRDASSYNEQFF. The CDR3 nucleotides read TGTGCCAGCATTGGCGGGAGGGATGCGAGCTCCTACAATGAGCAGTTCTTC.

There are a few counts of this clonotype. This chain uses TRBV7-2 with TRBJ1-1; D gene unclear. In germline, CDR1 is SGHTA, CDR2 FQGNSA. This CDR3 spans 14 amino acids. V gave up 2 bases and J gave up 1 base, with 8 bases separating them. As DNA, the CDR3 is TGTGCCAGCAGCTTACACACCTCGAACACTGAAGCTTTCTTT. Its translation: CASSLHTSNTEAFF.

V is TRBV30 and J is TRBJ1-4; D is unresolved. V was pared by 4 bases and J by 8 bases, with 17 bases between. The CDR3 loop spans 14 amino acids. CDR1 is GTSNPN, CDR2 SVGIG, per germline (reference sequence). CDR3 coding DNA: TGTGCCTGGAACATCGGGGTATTGGGGGAAAAACTGTTTTTT. Its protein is CAWNIGVLGEKLFF.

This clonotype was counted a few times. This chain connects TRBV7-2 to TRBJ1-4; D is ambiguous. The CDR3 sequence is 15 residues long. CDR1 and CDR2 (germline): SGHTA, FQGNSA. Trimming pared 1 base from V and 3 bases from J, leaving 9 bases between. The CDR3 here is CASSLEGQPNEKLFF. CDR3 nucleotides: TGTGCCAGCAGCTTAGAGGGTCAGCCTAATGAAAAACTGTTTTTT.

This clonotype appeared a few times. V usage is TRBV12-3 or TRBV12-4 and J usage is TRBJ2-1, with 10 bases aligning to TRBD2. V shed 1 base, J shed 6 bases, and the junction held 6 bases outside the gene matches. This CDR3 is 16 amino acids long. The CDR3 sequence: CASSLGTSGKGNEQFF. The CDR3 DNA follows: TGTGCCAGCAGTTTAGGGACTAGCGGCAAGGGCAATGAGCAGTTCTTC.

The chain joins TRBV20-1 to TRBJ2-4; D might be TRBD1 or TRBD2, each matching 5 bases. The CDR3 consists of 14 residues. V was cut by 5 bases and J by 0 bases, with 11 bases left in between. Germline assignment: CDR1 DFQATT and CDR2 SNEGSKA (reference sequence). This CDR3 is CSASRDPAKNIQYF. In DNA form, the CDR3 reads TGCAGTGCTTCCCGGGACCCAGCCAAAAACATTCAGTACTTC.

This clonotype was seen many times. The chain has TRBV28 and TRBJ2-1; D possibly corresponds to TRBD2 (6 bases). The CDR3 length is 15 residues. The V and J ends lost 5 bases and 3 bases respectively, with 14 bases between them. The germline V gene has CDR1 MDHEN and CDR2 SYDVKM. CDR3 sequence (DNA): TGTGCCAGCAGTCCTCCGGGACTGCGCTACAATGAGCAGTTCTTC. Amino acid sequence: CASSPPGLRYNEQFF.

In this sample, this clonotype turned up a few times. CDR3 in amino acids: CASSLLASGLNEQYF. As DNA, the CDR3 is TGTGCCAGCAGTTTATTGGCTAGCGGGCTCAACGAGCAGTACTTC. This sequence joins TRBV27 and TRBJ2-7, with TRBD2 matching 8 bases. CDR1 is MNHEY and CDR2 is SMNVEV in the germline V gene (reference sequence). CDR3 size: 15 residues. Unmatched junction bases numbered 7, after V lost 1 base and J lost 5 bases.

This clonotype was picked up a small number of times. In DNA, the CDR3 is TGTGCCAGCAGTTCCCCCGGGACTAGCGAAGAGACCCAGTACTTC. This sequence encodes CASSSPGTSEETQYF. The chain combines TRBV28 with TRBJ2-5, with 10 bases aligning to TRBD2. After removal of 4 bases from V and 3 bases from J, the junction contained 5 bases not matched to a gene. Germline CDR1 is MDHEN and CDR2 is SYDVKM. This CDR3 region has 15 residues. Using reference TRBV28 and TRBJ2-5 for the parts outside the CDR3, the full variable domain is DVKVTQSSRYLVKRTGEKVFLECVQDMDHENMFWYRQDPGLGLRLIYFSYDVKMKEKGDIPEGYSVSREKKERFSLILESASTNQTSMYLCASSSPGTSEETQYFGPGTRLLVL.

The chain joins TRBV7-9 to TRBJ1-3; maybe TRBD1 (5 bases). The CDR3 is made up of 15 amino acids. Trimming removed 2 bases from V and 0 bases from J, with 8 bases in between. From germline, CDR1 is SEHNR and CDR2 FQNEAQ (reference sequence). The CDR3: CASSLTQGSGNTIYF. CDR3 bases: TGTGCCAGCAGCTTAACCCAGGGCTCTGGAAACACCATATATTTT.

The rearrangement links TRBV10-3 to TRBJ2-7, with D perhaps matching TRBD1 (6 bases). The CDR3 contains 13 residues. Trimming removed 4 bases at V and 5 bases at J, with 12 bases between. Looked up from germline, CDR1 is ENHRY and CDR2 is SYGVKD. CDR3 sequence (DNA): TGTGCCATCAGTGGGCAGGGGTCGGACGAGCAGTACTTC. It yields the protein CAISGQGSDEQYF.

This chain connects TRBV28 to TRBJ2-3; 11 nucleotides match TRBD2. CDR1 MDHEN and CDR2 SYDVKM come from the germline V gene. Trimming removed 5 bases from V and 3 bases from J; junction bases left unmatched: 4. The CDR3 loop spans 15 amino acids. The CDR3 is CASSITSGSTDTQYF. In nucleotides, the CDR3 is TGTGCCAGCAGTATAACTAGCGGGAGTACAGATACGCAGTATTTT.

The chain couples TRBV10-3 to TRBJ2-7, with D perhaps given as TRBD1 or TRBD2 (5 bases each). The CDR3 sequence is 14 residues long. CDR1 is ENHRY, CDR2 SYGVKD, per germline. Trimming removed 7 bases from V and 2 bases from J, with 15 bases in between. The CDR3 region is CAIIQGPGPYEQYF. The CDR3 DNA reads TGTGCCATCATCCAGGGACCCGGCCCCTACGAGCAGTACTTC.

This clonotype was picked up a small number of times. The chain couples TRBV5-1 to TRBJ2-7, with D possibly being TRBD2 (5 bases). This CDR3 has 15 residues. The V end was cut by 0 bases, the J end by 3 bases, with 13 bases between. Germline-derived CDR1 and CDR2 are SGHRS and YFSETQ. CDR3 residues: CASSLAGGSLYEQYF. For the CDR3, the DNA is TGCGCCAGCAGCTTGGCCGGCGGGTCCCTCTACGAGCAGTACTTC. Full variable domain (remainder filled in from reference TRBV5-1 and TRBJ2-7): KAGVTQTPRYLIKTRGQQVTLSCSPISGHRSVSWYQQTPGQGLQFLFEYFSETQRNKGNFPGRFSGRQFSNSRSEMNVSTLELGDSALYLCASSLAGGSLYEQYFGPGTRLTVT.

This chain joins TRBV20-1 and TRBJ2-1, with 9 positions matching TRBD2. The CDR3 is made up of 14 amino acids. V trimming: 5 bases; J trimming: 12 bases; junction bases outside the gene matches: 14. The germline V gene has CDR1 DFQATT and CDR2 SNEGSKA (reference sequence). CDR3: CSALSGRSLYGQFF. The CDR3 DNA reads as TGCAGTGCTCTTAGCGGGAGAAGTCTTTATGGGCAGTTCTTC.

This clonotype was counted a few times. V and J are TRBV20-1 and TRBJ2-5; D call uncertain. The CDR3 has 16 amino acids. The germline V and J ends were trimmed by 3 bases and 5 bases, with 22 bases remaining between them. Germline V gene sequence: CDR1 DFQATT, CDR2 SNEGSKA (reference sequence). The CDR3 loop is CSAREPPSLKRETQYF. The CDR3 nucleotides read TGCAGTGCTAGGGAGCCCCCGAGTCTAAAGAGGGAGACCCAGTACTTC.

The V gene is TRBV20-1, the J gene TRBJ2-5; D not resolved. Gene TRBJ2-7 matches the end of the DNA better, so the J call may be wrong. In germline, CDR1 is DFQATT, CDR2 SNEGSKA (reference sequence). The CDR3 runs to 13 residues. The CDR3 reads CSARVGNLVEQYF. DNA of the CDR3: TGCAGTGCTAGAGTGGGTAATTTGGTCGAGCAGTACTTC.